This T cell receptor (beta chain) originates from a study of blood T cell repertoires in COVID-19. Study details: PBMCs, B-cell-depleted T cells, or T cells provided the cDNA or gDNA that made up the material.

TCRdb's table, derived via immunoSEQ multiplex PCR, lists solely in-frame clones and lacks some. The sample has hundreds of thousands of clones; just under 90% are singletons. This CDR3 spans 13 amino acids. V lost 1 base and J 4 bases, leaving 7 bases between the germline ends. For recovered donors of Cohort 3, there were two negative PCRs, clearance, or symptom resolution. The table lists this clone with a count of one. The sample taken for sequencing was PBMCs or T cells enriched from blood (not recorded which). The chain recombines TRBV12-3 or TRBV12-4 with TRBJ1-1; D not resolved. This receptor was obtained from a woman between 45 and 60 years old who had recovered from COVID-19. The CDR3 coding sequence is TGTGCCAGCAGTTTAGGCGGAACCACTGAAGCTTTCTTT. Translating gives CASSLGGTTEAFF.